This T cell receptor (beta chain) was identified in a study of blood T cell repertoires in COVID-19. Study background: Specimens from acute and convalescent COVID-19 originated in the United States, Italy and Spain. The cDNA or gDNA used as material had been derived from T cells, B-cell-depleted T cells, or PBMCs.

From germline, CDR1 is MGHRA and CDR2 YSYEKL. V was trimmed by 1 base and J by 7 bases, leaving 19 bases between them. CDR3 length: 17 residues. This clone was recorded a few times. Original analysis: Estimates of nucleated cell counts were drawn from the amplification of reference gene primers. This table comes from immunoSEQ multiplex PCR, and its TCRdb copy is limited to in-frame clones, with some not included. D and trimming come from the DNA, and the V and J calls and clone size come from that table. This sample has over 200,000 clones, with around 80% found just once. V gene TRBV4-1 combines with J gene TRBJ2-2, with unresolved D. Sequencing was carried out using peripheral blood. The receptor comes from a man aged 40-55 years who had recovered from COVID-19. CDR3 sequence reads: CASSQGSARARFGELFF. CDR3 in DNA: TGCGCCAGCAGCCAAGGCTCCGCCCGAGCTAGGTTCGGGGAGCTGTTTTTT.